This passage covers 25 T cell receptor beta chains from one sample sequenced in a study of Graves' ophthalmopathy and Graves' hyperthyroidism. TCR beta CDR3 regions were amplified from RNA transcripts. The first-round RT-PCR employed HTBI primers together with the Qiagen OneStep RT-PCR kit. A multiplex PCR was then performed as the second round. TCRdb fed the multiplex PCR reads into MiXCR, producing one record per CDR3 protein. The sample holds over a million distinct CDR3 sequences, less than 45% seen once. Sequencing input: peripheral blood or thyroid tissue (not recorded which). These receptors all come from an adult man with Graves' hyperthyroidism.

This clonotype came up many times. The chain employs TRBV15 and TRBJ2-7, with 7 bases aligning to TRBD1. The CDR3 spans 14 residues. Trimming cost V 3 bases and J 6 bases; bases outside gene matches: 8. Germline CDR1 LNHNV, CDR2 YYDKDF (reference sequence). The CDR3 DNA sequence: TGTGCCACCAGCAGGGAAAGACAGGGAGCCGAGCAGTACTTC. This translates into CATSRERQGAEQYF.

Details on this clonotype: A much larger clonotype is one base distant, so this may be a read error. The V call is TRBV29-1, the J call TRBJ2-5; 9 bases line up with TRBD1. Trimming at V came to 5 bases and at J to 7 bases, leaving 14 bases not matched to a gene. The CDR3 spans 15 residues. Germline CDR1 and CDR2: SQVTM and ANQGSEA. The CDR3 spells CSVNPEQGASGTQYF. DNA for the CDR3: TGCAGCGTTAATCCTGAACAGGGGGCTTCGGGGACCCAGTACTTC.

The V call is TRBV4-3, the J call TRBJ1-5; 8 bases match TRBD1. V shed 4 bases and J 2 bases; nucleotides not matched to a gene: 13. CDR3 length equals 18 residues. Germline V lookup: CDR1 LGHNA, CDR2 YSLEER. The CDR3 sequence is CASSPRQGLRVGNQPQHF. The CDR3 DNA reads TGCGCCAGCAGCCCGAGACAGGGGTTACGAGTTGGCAATCAGCCCCAGCATTTT.

Only a few counts were recorded for this clonotype. The rearrangement uses TRBV12-3 or TRBV12-4 and TRBJ1-2; possible D gene TRBD1, 5 bases. Trimming took off 6 bases at V and 6 bases at J, with 20 bases between the two ends. The CDR3 contains 15 residues. The CDR3 DNA is TGTGCCAGCAGCAGAATCGGGGGGTTGGGTCATGGCTACACCTTC. Amino acid sequence: CASSRIGGLGHGYTF.

This clonotype appeared a few times. This sequence joins TRBV4-3 and TRBJ1-2; tentative D call: TRBD1 (5 bases). The germline V and J ends were trimmed by 0 bases and 4 bases, with 15 bases remaining between them. CDR1 is LGHNA and CDR2 is YSLEER in the germline V gene. The CDR3 contains 16 residues. The chain's CDR3 is CASSQEPGEPIYGYTF. Here the CDR3 DNA reads TGCGCCAGCAGCCAAGAGCCGGGGGAGCCAATCTATGGCTACACCTTC.

In its sample, this clonotype was seen many times. The CDR3 sequence: CAISDRVTGELFF. The CDR3 DNA sequence: TGTGCCATCAGTGACAGGGTAACCGGGGAGCTGTTTTTT. The chain uses TRBV10-3 and TRBJ2-2; D might be TRBD1 (5 bases). The CDR3 runs to 13 residues. Germline V lookup: CDR1 ENHRY, CDR2 SYGVKD. V lost 3 bases, J lost 5 bases, and 7 bases lay in between.

Many counts were recorded for this clonotype. The chain combines TRBV14 with TRBJ2-5, with a possible D match to TRBD2 (6 bases). CDR1 is SGHDN and CDR2 is FVKESK in the germline V gene. The CDR3 is 15 residues long. V was trimmed by 4 bases and J by 9 bases, leaving 21 bases between them. The CDR3 region is CASSPANGRRDSQYF. CDR3 sequence (DNA): TGTGCCAGCAGCCCAGCCAACGGGAGACGGGACTCCCAGTACTTC.

Concerning this clonotype: Its ends do not fully match the called genes, so a read error is possible. The chain combines TRBV2 with TRBJ2-7; D is perhaps TRBD1 (5 bases). Germline V gives CDR1 SNHLY, CDR2 FYNNEI. The CDR3 spans 12 residues. Here the CDR3 DNA reads TGTGCCAGCAGTCCTAGGGGATACGAGCGGTACTTC. Its translation: CASSPRGYERYF.

This clonotype appeared many times. This sequence joins TRBV7-9 and TRBJ1-1; TRBD1 is a possible D gene (5 bases). The CDR3 is made up of 12 amino acids. Trimming removed 6 bases at V and 5 bases at J, with 10 bases between. Germline V CDR1 and CDR2: SEHNR, FQNEAQ (reference sequence). CDR3 in amino acids: CASRWAGTEAFF. In nucleotides, the CDR3 is TGTGCCAGCAGGTGGGCAGGGACTGAAGCTTTCTTT.

This clonotype was observed many times. Written as DNA, the CDR3 is TGTGCCAGCAGCGCCAAAGGGCCAGGGAAGCAGTACTTC. Amino acid sequence: CASSAKGPGKQYF. The chain is built from TRBV7-3 and TRBJ2-7; tentatively, D is TRBD1 (5 bases). V was trimmed by 5 bases and J by 8 bases, leaving 16 bases between them. The CDR3 is 13 residues long. Germline CDR1 reads SGHTA; CDR2 reads FQGTGA.

This clonotype was seen many times. This chain connects TRBV29-1 to TRBJ1-1; 7 bases match TRBD1. In germline, CDR1 is SQVTM, CDR2 ANQGSEA. CDR3 length: 14 residues. The trim removed 3 bases at V and 3 bases at J, leaving 7 bases unmatched. CDR3 DNA: TGCAGCGTTGAGAGGGTCACAGGGGACACTGAAGCTTTCTTT. Translation: CSVERVTGDTEAFF.

Regarding this clonotype: The conserved final phenylalanine or tryptophan is absent from the CDR3, which likely points to a read error. The CDR3 DNA follows: TGTGCCAGCAGTTTCGGATACTTCCTCACTGAAGCTTTCCTT. It is translated as CASSFGYFLTEAFL. The chain recombines TRBV5-6 with TRBJ1-1; D unresolved. Per the germline V gene, CDR1 is SGHDT and CDR2 is YYEEEE. The CDR3 contains 14 residues. The V and J ends lost 5 bases and 4 bases respectively, with 15 bases between them.

The chain couples TRBV19 to TRBJ1-1; TRBD1 might be the D (5 bases). Germline CDR1 reads LNHDA; CDR2 reads SQIVND (reference sequence). This CDR3 contains 13 residues. V dropped 8 bases and J dropped 4 bases, with 14 bases sitting between them. The CDR3, as DNA: TGTGCCAGTGGACCCCTGGGGGGCACTGAAGCTTTCTTT. Translating gives CASGPLGGTEAFF.

The gene calls are TRBV6-4 and TRBJ1-2; D perhaps matches TRBD1 (6 bases). V lost 3 bases to trimming and J lost 1 base, with 12 bases between them. Germline CDR1 is MRHNA and CDR2 is SNTAGT. The CDR3 consists of 15 residues. This CDR3 is CASSEDSWGNYGYTF. The DNA of the CDR3 is TGTGCCAGCAGTGAGGACAGCTGGGGTAACTATGGCTACACCTTC.

The sample holds many counts of this clonotype. This chain joins TRBV7-9 and TRBJ1-1; D may be TRBD1 (5 bases). The CDR3 runs to 16 residues. V lost 8 bases and J lost 4, with 23 bases in between. The V gene's germline CDR1 is SEHNR and CDR2 FQNEAQ (reference sequence). CDR3 nucleotides: TGTGCCAGCTTGTTCCTCACAGGCCAACGGGGCACTGAAGCTTTCTTT. Protein: CASLFLTGQRGTEAFF.

This clonotype has a handful of counts. The chain has TRBV19 and TRBJ1-5, with D perhaps TRBD1 (6 bases). The germline V gene has CDR1 LNHDA and CDR2 SQIVND (reference sequence). There are 17 residues in the CDR3. V dropped 10 bases and J dropped 2 bases, with 24 bases sitting between them. CDR3 sequence (DNA): TGTGCCATCAGTGAAAGTGGGGGGGCGAGGCGCAATCAGCCCCAGCATTTT. It encodes CAISESGGARRNQPQHF.

A remark on this clonotype: A much larger clone lies a single base off, so this may be a read error. V usage is TRBV25-1 and J usage is TRBJ1-6; D is possibly TRBD1 (5 bases). Germline V gives CDR1 MGHDK, CDR2 SYGVNS. This CDR3 has 16 residues. CDR3 DNA sequence: TGTGCCAGCAGCGAAGGGTGGGGGGGAGGTAATTCACTCCTCCACTTT. This sequence encodes CASSEGWGGGNSLLHF.

V and J are TRBV29-1 and TRBJ2-5, with D possibly being TRBD1 (6 bases). The CDR3 extends over 12 amino acids. The V end lost 7 bases, the J end lost 4 bases, and 13 bases lay between the germline ends. Germline assignment: CDR1 SQVTM and CDR2 ANQGSEA. For the CDR3, the DNA is TGCAGCGCGACGTCAGGGGTAGAGACCCAGTACTTC. Amino acid sequence: CSATSGVETQYF. The full variable domain, with the rest looked up from reference TRBV29-1 and TRBJ2-5, is SAVISQKPSRDICQRGTSLTIQCQVDSQVTMMFWYRQQPGQSLTLIATANQGSEATYESGFVIDKFPISRPNLTFSTLTVSNMSPEDSSIYLCSATSGVETQYFGPGTRLLVL.

This clonotype was detected many times. This chain joins TRBV5-1 and TRBJ2-7; no clear D gene. The germline V gene has CDR1 SGHRS and CDR2 YFSETQ. Deletions cut 5 bases from V and 2 bases from J, with 14 bases between. The CDR3 covers 14 residues. CDR3 coding DNA: TGCGCCAGCAGTCAGAAAGGCCCAGCCTACGAGCAGTACTTC. This translates into CASSQKGPAYEQYF.

This clonotype came up once. A read error may explain this, as a much larger clone is one base away. The chain couples TRBV6-5 to TRBJ1-2; no clear D. The CDR3 loop spans 13 amino acids. V lost 6 bases to trimming and J lost 1 base, with 9 bases between them. CDR1 is MNHEY and CDR2 is SVGAGI in the germline V gene. The CDR3 here is CASRNGRNYGYTF. The CDR3 DNA reads as TGTGCCAGCAGAAACGGACGTAACTATGGCTACACCTTC.

The chain employs TRBV29-1 and TRBJ2-2; TRBD2 is a possible D gene (5 bases). CDR1 SQVTM and CDR2 ANQGSEA come from the germline V gene. This CDR3 is built from 13 residues. CDR3 nucleotides: TGCAGTGGCAGTGGACGGGGCACCGGGGAGCTGTTTTTT. Translating gives CSGSGRGTGELFF.

V is TRBV4-3 and J is TRBJ1-3, with D possibly TRBD1 on 5 matching bases. The germline V gene encodes CDR1 LGHNA and CDR2 YSLEER. The CDR3 consists of 15 residues. Trimming pared 0 bases from V and 4 bases from J, leaving 10 bases between. The CDR3 region has the DNA TGCGCCAGCAGCCAAGATCAGGGCCGCGGAAACACCATATATTTT. This translates into CASSQDQGRGNTIYF.

This clonotype was seen a few times. The chain recombines TRBV13 with TRBJ2-5; 10 bases are a match to TRBD2. Looked up from germline, CDR1 is PRHDT and CDR2 is FYEKMQ (reference sequence). The junction had 4 bases not matched to a gene; V was cut back by 2 bases and J by 1 base. CDR3 size: 16 residues. CDR3 sequence: CASSLTSGVSQETQYF. The CDR3 DNA follows: TGTGCCAGCAGCTTAACTAGCGGGGTCTCCCAAGAGACCCAGTACTTC.

The chain joins TRBV5-4 to TRBJ1-1, with D uncertain. The V gene lost 5 bases and the J gene lost 0 bases, with 11 bases spanning the gap. The CDR3 has 14 residues. CDR1 SGHNT and CDR2 YYREEE come from the germline V gene (reference sequence). CDR3 bases: TGTGCCAGCAGTCCGGAGGTAGTGAACACTGAAGCTTTCTTT. This encodes CASSPEVVNTEAFF. The variable domain in full, with the rest retrieved from reference TRBV5-4 and TRBJ1-1, is ETGVTQSPTHLIKTRGQQVTLRCSSQSGHNTVSWYQQALGQGPQFIFQYYREEENGRGNFPPRFSGLQFPNYSSELNVNALELDDSALYLCASSPEVVNTEAFFGQGTRLTVV.

A remark on this clonotype: This may arise from a read error, as a much more abundant clone is one base away. The chain carries TRBV7-8 and TRBJ1-4, with a weak D call TRBD1 (5 bases). The CDR3 is made up of 16 amino acids. The germline V gene has CDR1 SGHVS and CDR2 FQNEAQ. The CDR3 is CASSSGRWLTNEKLLF. CDR3 DNA: TGTGCCAGCAGCTCAGGGAGGTGGCTGACTAATGAAAAACTGCTTTTT.